This T cell receptor (beta chain) was observed in a study of neurological immune-mediated disorders. Findings and limits, study-wide: Multiple sclerosis, the disease with the least TCR clonal expansion, fell below healthy controls, whereas HTLV-1-associated myelopathy showed the most.

The unsorted libraries were prepared from 2 million PBMCs (stored at -80 C). The yield of each sequencing run was over 180 million TCR-beta sequences from 15-18 subjects. TCRdb reprocessed the 5' RACE reads via MiXCR and lists one record per CDR3 protein. The repertoire holds 25,000 to 30,000 distinct CDR3 sequences, with 12% as singletons. Germline lookup yields CDR1 LNHNV and CDR2 YYDKDF (reference sequence). The V and J ends lost 3 bases and 7 bases respectively, with 16 bases between them. The CDR3 runs 15 residues. By sample fraction, this clonotype is medium-sized. What it binds is unknown. The sample comprised PBMCs. This TCR was sampled from a man aged 60 to 75 in good health. V and J are TRBV15 and TRBJ2-1; the D gene is possibly TRBD1 (5 bases). Here the CDR3 DNA reads TGTGCCACCAGCAGCGAACCAGGGATTTTAAATGAGCAGTTCTTC. Protein sequence: CATSSEPGILNEQFF.